The 10 T cell receptor beta chains below come from one sample, sequenced in a study of cytomegalovirus exposure and HLA in healthy donors. This PCR relied on a set of 60 Vbeta primers and 13 Jbeta primers. TCRdb's copy holds only in-frame clones and misses some; the assay was immunoSEQ multiplex PCR. This table has roughly 130,000 clones, roughly three quarters appearing once. Input material: PBMCs. The source of these receptors is a man aged 18 to 29 in good health and CMV-seronegative.

The chain uses TRBV7-2 and TRBJ2-4; 10 nucleotides align to TRBD1. The CDR3 is 15 residues long. V lost 4 bases and J lost 6; bases outside the gene matches: 6. Per germline, CDR1 SGHTA and CDR2 FQGNSA. The CDR3 DNA is TGTGCCAGCAGCTCGACAGGGGGCTTTATAAACATTCAGTACTTC. Protein sequence: CASSSTGGFINIQYF.

The J gene is TRBJ2-1, the V gene TRBV6-5, with 12 bases identical to TRBD2. The CDR3 has 15 residues. The trim removed 5 bases at V and 6 bases at J, leaving 5 bases unmatched. From germline, CDR1 is MNHEY and CDR2 SVGAGI. CDR3 DNA sequence: TGTGCCAGCAGTCAACCGGGACTAGCGGGCAATGAGCAGTTCTTC. Translating it yields CASSQPGLAGNEQFF.

The chain is built from TRBV4-2 and TRBJ1-1; D perhaps matches TRBD1 (6 bases). V was cut by 0 bases and J by 7 bases, with 15 bases left in between. CDR1 and CDR2 from the germline V gene are LGHNA and YNFKEQ. This CDR3 spans 15 amino acids. The CDR3 loop is CASSQEGRGSGEAFF. The CDR3 DNA reads as TGTGCCAGCAGCCAAGAAGGCAGGGGATCTGGTGAAGCTTTCTTT.

To note about this clone: Other DNA sequences in the same sample also yield this CDR3. The chain joins TRBV5-6 to TRBJ2-3; TRBD2 agrees at 9 bases. Trimming removed 0 bases from V and 3 bases from J; junction bases left unmatched: 2. The CDR3 contains 15 residues. Germline V gene lookup returns CDR1 SGHDT and CDR2 YYEEEE. CDR3 protein: CASSLVAGGTDTQYF. Here the CDR3 DNA reads TGTGCCAGCAGCTTGGTGGCGGGAGGGACAGATACGCAGTATTTT.

The genes are TRBV18 and TRBJ2-2; 9 bases are shared with TRBD1. The ends lost 10 bases at V and 3 bases at J; junction bases unmatched: 9. The CDR3 loop spans 15 amino acids. Germline CDR1 KGHSH, CDR2 LQKENI. This CDR3 reads CATADRGSDTGELFF. CDR3 coding DNA: TGTGCCACCGCGGACAGGGGATCAGACACCGGGGAGCTGTTTTTT.

This clone was seen a handful of times. The chain employs TRBV11-3 and TRBJ1-3; 12 bases are a match to TRBD1. From germline, CDR1 is SGHNT and CDR2 YENEEA. The V segment lost 4 bases and the J segment 7 bases; nucleotides outside the gene matches: 8. CDR3 size: 16 residues. The CDR3 loop reads CASSSGTGGDENTIYF. The CDR3 nucleotides read TGTGCCAGCAGCTCCGGGACAGGGGGCGATGAGAACACCATATATTTT.

The chain recombines TRBV5-4 with TRBJ2-5; 7 nucleotides line up with TRBD2. Unmatched junction bases numbered 4, after V lost 4 bases and J lost 1 base. The germline CDR1 and CDR2 sequences are SGHNT and YYREEE (reference sequence). The CDR3 is made up of 14 amino acids. CDR3 amino acids: CASSPRTSQETQYF. The CDR3 bases are TGTGCCAGCAGCCCGAGGACTAGCCAAGAGACCCAGTACTTC.

The chain uses TRBV19 and TRBJ2-2; D might be TRBD2 (5 bases). Per the germline V gene, CDR1 is LNHDA and CDR2 is SQIVND (reference sequence). V lost 5 bases to trimming and J lost 7 bases, with 11 bases between them. This CDR3 comprises 13 residues. The CDR3 DNA sequence: TGTGCCAGTAGTCCAGGTCGGGGCGGGGAGCTGTTTTTT. It specifies CASSPGRGGELFF.

The rearrangement joins TRBV6-5 to TRBJ1-6; 12 bases line up with TRBD1. The length of the CDR3 is 16 residues. The germline CDR1 and CDR2 sequences are MNHEY and SVGAGI. Trimming took 4 bases from V and 7 from J; bases not matched to a gene: 5. The CDR3 coding sequence is TGTGCCAGCAGTTTGCTGGGACAGGGGGCAAATTCACCCCTCCACTTT. Its translation: CASSLLGQGANSPLHF.

This sequence joins TRBV13 and TRBJ2-5; D is ambiguous. The CDR3 covers 15 residues. Trimming took off 4 bases at V and 4 bases at J, with 16 bases between the two ends. Germline V gene sequence: CDR1 PRHDT, CDR2 FYEKMQ (reference sequence). The CDR3 DNA reads TGTGCCAGCAGCTCATCGGGTCTTATAGGAGAGACCCAGTACTTC. It codes for CASSSSGLIGETQYF.